The source of this TCR beta chain is a study of OX40 agonist ivuxolimab in advanced cancers. With respect to the entire study: Ivuxolimab was a fully human IgG2 agonistic monoclonal antibody targeting the costimulatory receptor OX40 (CD134). The paper describes the monotherapy dose-escalation part (N = 52 patients) of the phase I trial of ivuxolimab. Of the roughly 52 dose-escalation patients, hepatocellular carcinoma was present in approximately 20, melanoma in approximately 15, renal cell carcinoma in 9 and head and neck cancer in 9. Prior anti-PD-1, anti-PD-L1 or anti-CTLA-4 therapy was permitted, and about two fifths of dose-escalation patients had received checkpoint inhibitors. Peripheral TCRbeta sequencing aimed to test whether ivuxolimab altered TCR sequence diversity and caused clonal T-cell expansion. In the dose-escalation cohort, more than 75% of patients were male, and the mean age was approximately 60 years, with a range of about 23 to 85. Partial responses were achieved by three dose-escalation patients, of whom one had hepatocellular carcinoma and two had cutaneous melanoma. Intravenous ivuxolimab was administered to patients every 2 weeks at six dose levels: 0.01, 0.1, 0.3, 1.5, 3 and 10 mg/kg. Summary of the overall study and its limitations: On average, CD8+ T cells showed more expanded clones than CD4+ T cells after ivuxolimab. Low levels of normalized T-cell clonal expansion were also seen in some patients who did not respond. At doses of 0.1 to 3.0 mg/kg, clonal expansion of both CD4+ and CD8+ T cells in blood was seen between baseline and week 6. Partial responders in the 0.1-3.0 mg/kg groups had among the lowest normalized peripheral clonal expansion, especially among CD8+ T cells. The antigen specificity of the peripheral T cells that underwent clonal expansion was not determined.

Regarding this clone: Its antigen target is currently unknown. Base quality data are lacking; no much larger clone is found one base away.

Genomic DNA was isolated from the sorted cells so that the TCRbeta CDR3 region could be sequenced. The immunoSEQ Assay was used to sequence the TCRbeta CDR3 regions. Not all clones reach the TCRdb copy of this immuneACCESS table, which keeps in-frame sequences only. Checked studies attribute under half of the gap to unresolved V genes and leave the rest unexplained. The sample table records 65,000 to 75,000 clones; about nine tenths of these occur just once. 3.5% to 4.5% of the sample is taken by the ten largest. The CDR3 sequence holds 17 residues, the cysteine and phenylalanine included. Only the CDR3 DNA stays, 51 bases, in frame from base 1. CDR1 and CDR2, looked up from the germline V gene, are SGDLS and YYNGEE. V sheds 0 bases and J sheds 0 bases, leaving 16 bases between their ends. The trial excluded patients who had a history of autoimmune disease or were on systemic immunosuppression. Peripheral blood for TCR sequencing was collected from all dose cohorts at baseline, on cycle 4 day 1, and on cycle 7 day 1. Samples were obtained from an open-label, multicenter, first-in-human phase I dose-escalation trial of ivuxolimab. The trial enrolled adults with locally advanced or metastatic head and neck squamous cell, hepatocellular, melanoma or renal cell carcinoma. Before TCR sequencing, CD4+ T cells and CD8+ T cells from peripheral blood were sorted into separate populations.

The sequence was obtained from an adult with an advanced solid tumor such as melanoma, head and neck, liver or kidney cancer. Specimen: CD4+ or CD8+ T cells sorted from blood, collected in a trial of the OX40 agonist ivuxolimab. Here the chain combines TRBV9 and TRBJ2-7; the D gene is perhaps TRBD2, from 6 matching bases. CDR3 sequence: CASSVGGASDYSYEQYF. The nucleotide sequence is given as TGTGCCAGCAGCGTAGGTGGGGCTAGCGACTACTCCTACGAGCAGTACTTC.